The present entry profiles one T cell receptor (beta chain) with its context. The data belong to a study of OX40 agonist ivuxolimab in advanced cancers. Whole-study context: While on treatment, patients had intravenous ivuxolimab at 0.01 to 10 mg/kg every 2 weeks.

Some clones are missing from TCRdb's copy, which holds only in-frame ones; the method was immunoSEQ multiplex PCR. The sample holds 73,000 or so clones, roughly 85% seen once. CDR1 and CDR2 from the germline V gene are MNHEY and SVGAGI. The CDR3 covers 14 residues. Trimming pared 4 bases from V and 0 bases from J, leaving 9 bases between. The chain uses TRBV6-5 and TRBJ2-5; no clear D. The TCR sequence derives from an adult with an advanced solid tumor such as melanoma, head and neck, liver or kidney cancer. Material: CD4+ or CD8+ T cells sorted from blood, obtained in a trial of the OX40 agonist ivuxolimab. Here the CDR3 DNA reads TGTGCCAGCAGTTTGACACCGTACCAAGAGACCCAGTACTTC. This gives the protein CASSLTPYQETQYF.